Each of the 8 T cell receptor beta chains below was sequenced from the same sample in a study of cytomegalovirus exposure and HLA in healthy donors. Use of 60 Vbeta and 13 Jbeta primers characterized the PCR. Using immunoSEQ multiplex PCR, the repertoire was profiled, and TCRdb retains in-frame clones only, with some absent. The sample lists 150,000 to 200,000 clones; about two thirds were seen once. Sequencing input: PBMCs. The receptor set was obtained from a man aged 25 to 40 in good health and CMV-seropositive.

The V gene is TRBV11-3, the J gene TRBJ2-3, with 9 bases identical to TRBD2. V lost 5 bases to trimming and J lost 4 bases; unmatched junction nucleotides: 10. The CDR3 extends over 16 amino acids. Germline CDR1 and CDR2: SGHNT and YENEEA. The CDR3 nucleotides are TGTGCCAGCAGCATAGGGCTAGCGGGACTGGCAGATACGCAGTATTTT. The encoded protein is CASSIGLAGLADTQYF.

The CDR3 region has the DNA TGTGCCAGCAGCGTCGAGCGGGAGAGCGAGCAGTACTTC. Protein sequence: CASSVERESEQYF. The rearrangement joins TRBV2 to TRBJ2-7; TRBD2 matches at 8 bases. This CDR3 comprises 13 residues. J lost 6 bases, V lost 6 bases, and 7 bases had no gene match. The germline gives CDR1 SNHLY, CDR2 FYNNEI.

The rearrangement joins TRBV11-2 to TRBJ2-5; a possible D gene is TRBD1 (5 bases). The ends were cut back, 6 bases at V and 2 bases at J, with 10 bases in the middle. CDR3 length: 13 residues. Germline loops: CDR1 SGHAT, CDR2 FQNNGV. The CDR3 nucleotides read TGTGCCAGCAGAAGACAGCCGCAAGAGACCCAGTACTTC. Protein: CASRRQPQETQYF.

The table lists this clone with a few counts. The J gene is TRBJ2-5, the V gene TRBV11-2; a possible D gene is TRBD1 (5 bases). This CDR3 region has 11 residues. V lost 3 bases and J lost 7, with 6 bases in between. The germline CDR1 and CDR2 sequences are SGHAT and FQNNGV. CDR3 residues: CASSFGATQYF. CDR3 bases: TGTGCCAGCAGCTTTGGGGCGACCCAGTACTTC.

This rearrangement joins TRBV7-6 to TRBJ2-7, with 14 bases lining up with TRBD2. V gave up 4 bases and J gave up 5 bases; unmatched junction bases: 7. The CDR3 runs to 16 residues. Germline CDR1 is SGHVS and CDR2 is FNYEAQ. The CDR3 region has the DNA TGTGCCAGCAGCTCCGGGACTAGCGGGAGTTTCAACGAGCAGTACTTC. Translated, it gives CASSSGTSGSFNEQYF. The full variable domain, in which reference TRBV7-6 and TRBJ2-7 provide the parts outside the CDR3, is GAGVSQSPRYKVTKRGQDVALRCDPISGHVSLYWYRQALGQGPEFLTYFNYEAQQDKSGLPNDRFSAERPEGSISTLTIQRTEQRDSAMYRCASSSGTSGSFNEQYFGPGTRLTVT.

This clone has a single count. The rearrangement uses TRBV27 and TRBJ2-2, with TRBD1 as a possible D gene (6 bases). Germline assignment: CDR1 MNHEY and CDR2 SMNVEV (reference sequence). V gave up 4 bases and J gave up 6 bases, with 9 bases separating them. The CDR3 is 13 amino acids. CDR3 nucleotide sequence: TGTGCCAGCAGTTCCCAGGGGTCCGGGGAGCTGTTTTTT. Protein: CASSSQGSGELFF.

The table lists this clone with a count of one. The gene calls are TRBV29-1 and TRBJ2-1, with 8 bases identical to TRBD2. CDR3 length equals 15 residues. Per the germline V gene, CDR1 is SQVTM and CDR2 is ANQGSEA. V shed 4 bases and J 7 bases; nucleotides not matched to a gene: 12. The CDR3 here is CSVAPPGLGLNEQFF. CDR3 nucleotides: TGCAGCGTTGCCCCTCCGGGACTAGGCTTGAATGAGCAGTTCTTC.

V gene TRBV9 combines with J gene TRBJ1-1; D is unclear. Germline assignment: CDR1 SGDLS and CDR2 YYNGEE. The CDR3 spans 13 residues. With 4 bases removed from V and 1 base from J, the gap between germline ends came to 8 bases. In nucleotides, the CDR3 is TGTGCCAGCAGCCAAGCGCAGAACACTGAAGCTTTCTTT. Translation gives CASSQAQNTEAFF.